This is a list of T cell receptor beta chains from one sample in a study of response to subunit inactivated influenza vaccine. TCRdb processed the RT-PCR reads anew with MiXCR; each CDR3 protein has one entry. The sample includes under 550,000 distinct CDR3 sequences, about 7.2% seen only once; the top ten take around 12%. The sequenced sample was PBMCs from blood, obtained roughly 24 months after vaccination. The source is a man aged 50-75 years who received an inactivated influenza vaccine. CDR3s include the opening cysteine and the closing phenylalanine or tryptophan. D genes are given only for firm matches. Some rows mark clone size as missing; the rest say once, few, many or name a class of expanded clone.

CDR3 DNA	CDR3 protein	J gene	V gene	clone size	D gene
TGCAGTGCTAGACTTGACCAGACCCAGTACTTC	CSARLDQTQYF	TRBJ2-5	TRBV20-1	many	-
TGCAGTGCTCGACCACAGGGGAATTCACCCCTCCACTTT	CSARPQGNSPLHF	TRBJ1-6	TRBV20-1	few	TRBD1
TGCGCCAGCAGCTATAGACAGGGGAACGACAATGAGCAGTTCTTC	CASSYRQGNDNEQFF	TRBJ2-1	TRBV5-1	many	TRBD1
TGCGCCAGCAGGAGGACAGGGACTGAAAAACTGTTTTTT	CASRRTGTEKLFF	TRBJ1-4	TRBV5-1	-	TRBD1
TGTGCCAGCAGCCAAGTCAGGGGACGGAGCGGGAGTTATGAGCAGTTCTTC	CASSQVRGRSGSYEQFF	TRBJ2-1	TRBV14	many	TRBD2
TGTGCCAGCAGCCCAAAACACAGGGGGGACACTGAAGCTTTCTTT	CASSPKHRGDTEAFF	TRBJ1-1	TRBV7-9	few	TRBD1
TGCGCCAGCAGCCAAGAAGGGTATGGGGTGTACTCACCCCTCCACTTT	CASSQEGYGVYSPLHF	TRBJ1-6	TRBV4-1	few	-
TGTGCCAGCAGCTTAGGCGCGGGAGGTATGGATACGCAGTATTTT	CASSLGAGGMDTQYF	TRBJ2-3	TRBV7-9	few	TRBD2
TGTGCCTGGAGTGTCTCCCCCGGGGAGCTGTTTTTT	CAWSVSPGELFF	TRBJ2-2	TRBV30	few	-
TGTGCCAGCAGCGGGGGGCGGGCCTCCTACAATGAGCAGTTCTTC	CASSGGRASYNEQFF	TRBJ2-1	TRBV9	few	-
TGCGCCAGCAGCCAAGATTTGGCGGCCCGACGGACGGAGCAGTTCTTC	CASSQDLAARRTEQFF	TRBJ2-1	TRBV4-3	many	-
TGTGCCAGCAGTTACGGGGCCATGAACACTGAAGCTTTCTTT	CASSYGAMNTEAFF	TRBJ1-1	TRBV6-5	many	-
TGTGCCAGCTCCTCCCTCGATGAGCAGTTCTTC	CASSSLDEQFF	TRBJ2-1	TRBV12-3/TRBV12-4	-	-
TGCAGTGCTCGGACTAGCGGGAGGGCTAATGAGCAGTTCTTC	CSARTSGRANEQFF	TRBJ2-1	TRBV20-1	-	TRBD2
TGTGCCAGCGGTGGAACGACGGGGAGCTCCTACGAGCAGTACTTC	CASGGTTGSSYEQYF	TRBJ2-7	TRBV7-2	many	-
TGTGCCAGCAGCTTAGGGTATCCTAATGAAAAACTGTTTTTT	CASSLGYPNEKLFF	TRBJ1-4	TRBV11-2	-	-